The 26 T cell receptor beta chains below come from one sample, sequenced in a study of cytomegalovirus exposure and HLA in healthy donors. Primers: 60 Vbeta forward and 13 Jbeta reverse. This table comes from immunoSEQ multiplex PCR, and its TCRdb copy is limited to in-frame clones, with some not included. The sample includes approximately 290,000 clones, about four fifths seen only once; the top ten take 0.3% to 0.35%. The sample comprised PBMCs. The receptor source for this set is a girl aged 2 to 10 in good health and CMV-seronegative.

The gene calls are TRBV19 and TRBJ1-1, with a possible D match to TRBD1 (5 bases). CDR3 length: 14 residues. Trimming removed 6 bases at V and 1 base at J, with 12 bases between. CDR1 and CDR2 from the germline V gene are LNHDA and SQIVND (reference sequence). The CDR3 bases are TGTGCCAGTAGATGGGGGGGTAAGAACACTGAAGCTTTCTTT. Translation: CASRWGGKNTEAFF.

The chain couples TRBV4-1 to TRBJ1-2, with D possibly TRBD1 on 5 matching bases. Trimming removed 5 bases at V and 8 bases at J, with 12 bases between. This CDR3 comprises 12 residues. The germline gives CDR1 MGHRA, CDR2 YSYEKL. Here the CDR3 DNA reads TGCGCCAGCAGCACCGAGGGGAGGGGCTACACCTTC. The encoded protein is CASSTEGRGYTF.

V gene TRBV2 combines with J gene TRBJ2-1; 8 nucleotides align to TRBD1. This CDR3 has 15 amino acids. V lost 0 bases to trimming and J lost 12 bases; unmatched junction nucleotides: 10. Germline CDR1 SNHLY, CDR2 FYNNEI. The CDR3 loop is CASSEANQGALGQFF. The CDR3 bases are TGTGCCAGCAGTGAAGCGAACCAGGGGGCGCTGGGGCAGTTCTTC.

V and J are TRBV14 and TRBJ1-1; D possibly corresponds to TRBD1 (6 bases). The CDR3 spans 13 residues. The germline gives CDR1 SGHDN, CDR2 FVKESK. Trimming took 8 bases from V and 9 from J, leaving 19 bases between them. As DNA, the CDR3 is TGTGCCAGCCGCCGGGACACAGGGTTCAAAGCTTTCTTT. It translates to CASRRDTGFKAFF.

This chain joins TRBV7-2 and TRBJ2-3; 10 nucleotides agree with TRBD2. V lost 4 bases, J lost 5 bases, and 9 bases stayed unmatched. CDR1 is SGHTA and CDR2 is FQGNSA in the germline V gene. CDR3 size: 16 residues. The chain's CDR3 is CASSSRSGRAVDTQYF. CDR3 sequence (DNA): TGTGCCAGCAGCTCCCGGAGCGGGAGGGCGGTAGATACGCAGTATTTT.

J is TRBJ2-7 and V is TRBV27; D ambiguous. The CDR3 is 13 amino acids. The V and J ends lost 5 bases and 1 base respectively, with 9 bases between them. Germline CDR1 reads MNHEY; CDR2 reads SMNVEV (reference sequence). The CDR3 region is CASSALSSYEQYF. CDR3 sequence (DNA): TGTGCCAGCAGTGCCCTATCTTCCTACGAGCAGTACTTC.

The rearrangement uses TRBV27 and TRBJ1-4; 7 bases agree with TRBD1. The ends lost 5 bases at V and 3 bases at J; junction bases unmatched: 6. The CDR3 is made up of 15 amino acids. CDR1 is MNHEY and CDR2 is SMNVEV in the germline V gene (reference sequence). The DNA of the CDR3 is TGTGCCAGCAGTCCGAGGGACAGACCTAATGAAAAACTGTTTTTT. This sequence encodes CASSPRDRPNEKLFF.

The genes are TRBV27 and TRBJ2-1; D possibly corresponds to TRBD1 (6 bases). There are 12 residues in the CDR3. Per the germline V gene, CDR1 is MNHEY and CDR2 is SMNVEV (reference sequence). V was shortened by 2 bases and J by 13 bases, with 12 bases between the two germline ends. CDR3 residues: CASSLPGVGQFF. As DNA, the CDR3 is TGTGCCAGCAGTTTACCAGGGGTTGGACAGTTCTTC.

This chain uses TRBV29-1 with TRBJ2-7; 12 bases align to TRBD1. The CDR3 runs to 20 residues. The J segment lost 2 bases and the V segment lost 5 bases, leaving 22 bases of the junction unmatched. Germline assignment: CDR1 SQVTM and CDR2 ANQGSEA. The CDR3 region is CSVNSVSGDRGHDSTYEQYF. The CDR3 nucleotides read TGCAGCGTTAATTCCGTGTCAGGGGACAGGGGGCACGATAGTACCTACGAGCAGTACTTC.

The chain is built from TRBV6-6 and TRBJ1-2, with D possibly matching TRBD1 (5 bases). V lost 4 bases and J 6 bases, leaving 12 bases between the germline ends. The CDR3 has 13 amino acids. Germline CDR1 reads MNHNY; CDR2 reads SVGAGI (reference sequence). The CDR3 nucleotides are TGTGCCAGCAGTTCAGACAGCACTAATGGCTACACCTTC. This translates into CASSSDSTNGYTF.

Details on this clone: Relative to the germline gene, one junction end is altered; a read error may explain this. The chain uses TRBV7-9 and TRBJ1-2; D is unresolved. Germline loops: CDR1 SEHNR, CDR2 FQNEAQ (reference sequence). The CDR3 is 13 residues long. The DNA of the CDR3 is TGTTCCAGCAACGCCGGTAGTAACTATGGCTACACCTTC. Translating it yields CSSNAGSNYGYTF.

V is TRBV30 and J is TRBJ2-1, with D possibly TRBD2 on 6 matching bases. Germline assignment: CDR1 GTSNPN and CDR2 SVGIG (reference sequence). The CDR3 runs to 15 residues. Trimming removed 2 bases at V and 9 bases at J, with 20 bases between. CDR3 sequence (DNA): TGTGCCTGGAGTTACCCGCCCCCTGGAGGGGCTGAGCAGTTCTTC. It encodes CAWSYPPPGGAEQFF.

The rearrangement uses TRBV27 and TRBJ2-5; D might be TRBD2 (5 bases). The length of the CDR3 is 14 residues. From germline, CDR1 is MNHEY and CDR2 SMNVEV (reference sequence). The V end lost 2 bases, the J end lost 11 bases, and 18 bases lay between the germline ends. The CDR3 bases are TGTGCCAGCAGTTTAATCCCCCCAAAGGGAGAGCAGTACTTC. Amino acids: CASSLIPPKGEQYF.

V usage is TRBV29-1 and J usage is TRBJ2-3; 8 nucleotides match TRBD1. Trimming took 0 bases from V and 2 from J; bases not matched to a gene: 4. The CDR3 consists of 15 residues. CDR1 SQVTM and CDR2 ANQGSEA come from the germline V gene. CDR3 in amino acids: CSVEDGTGDTDTQYF. Written as DNA, the CDR3 is TGCAGCGTTGAAGATGGGACAGGCGACACAGATACGCAGTATTTT.

J is TRBJ2-5 and V is TRBV7-9; 10 bases agree with TRBD1. The J call is in doubt because the DNA end fits TRBJ2-7 better. Germline CDR1 SEHNR, CDR2 FQNEAQ (reference sequence). This CDR3 is built from 13 residues. This CDR3 is CASRSTGGHEQYF. The CDR3 DNA reads TGTGCCAGTAGATCGACAGGGGGCCACGAGCAGTACTTC.

This chain links TRBV27 with TRBJ2-3; TRBD2 matches at 10 bases. The CDR3 extends over 15 amino acids. Germline-derived CDR1 and CDR2 are MNHEY and SMNVEV (reference sequence). V was pared by 5 bases and J by 7 bases, with 9 bases of the junction left unmatched. The CDR3 sequence: CASSLQAGGPHTQYF. The CDR3, as DNA: TGTGCCAGCAGTCTCCAAGCGGGAGGGCCGCATACGCAGTATTTT.

The chain couples TRBV5-6 to TRBJ2-3; no clear D gene. CDR3 length: 14 amino acids. V lost 1 base and J lost 0, with 6 bases in between. The germline V gene has CDR1 SGHDT and CDR2 YYEEEE. CDR3 nucleotide sequence: TGTGCCAGCAGCTTGTCACTGAGCACAGATACGCAGTATTTT. This codes for CASSLSLSTDTQYF.

The chain is built from TRBV2 and TRBJ1-5; 9 nucleotides align to TRBD1. Germline V gene lookup returns CDR1 SNHLY and CDR2 FYNNEI. J gave up 4 bases and V 5 bases, and 6 bases lay outside the gene matches. The CDR3 runs 15 residues. CDR3 sequence: CASSPQGAGNQPQHF. The CDR3 DNA is TGTGCCAGCAGTCCACAGGGGGCCGGTAATCAGCCCCAGCATTTT.

The V call is TRBV28, the J call TRBJ2-7, with 9 bases that match TRBD1. The CDR3 has 13 amino acids. Germline CDR1 and CDR2: MDHEN and SYDVKM. With 4 bases clipped from V and 6 bases from J, the junction kept 4 bases outside the gene matches. The CDR3 DNA follows: TGTGCCAGCAGTTGGACAGGGGTGGGCGAGCAGTACTTC. The encoded protein is CASSWTGVGEQYF.

V usage is TRBV2 and J usage is TRBJ1-2; 7 bases line up with TRBD1. This CDR3 has 13 amino acids. Germline loops: CDR1 SNHLY, CDR2 FYNNEI. Germline trimming cut 5 bases from V and 7 bases from J; bases unmatched to any gene: 7. The CDR3 nucleotides are TGTGCCAGCAGTTCCCAGGGGGTAGTTGGCTACACCTTC. This gives the protein CASSSQGVVGYTF. Filled out from reference TRBV2 and TRBJ1-2, the complete variable domain reads EPEVTQTPSHQVTQMGQEVILRCVPISNHLYFYWYRQILGQKVEFLVSFYNNEISEKSEIFDDQFSVERPDGSNFTLKIRSTKLEDSAMYFCASSSQGVVGYTFGSGTRLTVV.

Concerning this clone: A junction boundary mismatches the germline segment, possibly from a read error. This chain joins TRBV4-1 and TRBJ1-2; 10 bases agree with TRBD1. The CDR3 runs to 16 residues. The germline V gene has CDR1 MGHRA and CDR2 YSYEKL. DNA for the CDR3: TGCGCCAGCGGCCACGCCGGGACAGGGGACGACTATGGCTACACCTTC. Translated: CASGHAGTGDDYGYTF.

The J gene is TRBJ2-7, the V gene TRBV7-9; the match to TRBD2 covers 8 bases. CDR1 is SEHNR, CDR2 FQNEAQ, per germline (reference sequence). V shed 8 bases and J 0 bases; nucleotides not matched to a gene: 9. The CDR3 has 15 residues. The CDR3: CASLEASGPSYEQYF. The CDR3 bases are TGTGCCAGCCTGGAGGCTAGCGGGCCCTCCTACGAGCAGTACTTC.

The genes are TRBV7-8 and TRBJ2-5; TRBD1 matches 8 bases. CDR3 length equals 14 residues. Germline trimming cut 3 bases from V and 4 bases from J; bases unmatched to any gene: 4. Germline V lookup: CDR1 SGHVS, CDR2 FQNEAQ. The CDR3 region has the DNA TGTGCCAGCAGCTTGGGAACAGGGGGAGAGACCCAGTACTTC. Protein product: CASSLGTGGETQYF.

In this sample, this clone turned up a few times. The rearrangement links TRBV6-1 to TRBJ2-7; TRBD2 matches 8 bases. Trimming at V came to 0 bases and at J to 3 bases, leaving 4 bases not matched to a gene. Germline loops: CDR1 MNHNS, CDR2 SASEGT. The CDR3 is made up of 15 amino acids. CDR3 region: CASSEAGAGGYEQYF. DNA of the CDR3: TGTGCCAGCAGTGAAGCTGGGGCGGGGGGCTACGAGCAGTACTTC.

V is TRBV11-2 and J is TRBJ2-7, with D possibly TRBD1 on 6 matching bases. This CDR3 comprises 15 residues. Trimming cost V 1 base and J 4 bases, with 14 bases left between them. Germline-derived CDR1 and CDR2 are SGHAT and FQNNGV. As DNA, the CDR3 is TGTGCCAGCAGCTTAGGGCCAGGGGTTCAATACGAGCAGTACTTC. Protein: CASSLGPGVQYEQYF.

The sample holds one count of this clone. The chain is built from TRBV7-8 and TRBJ1-2, with D hard to call. The germline V gene has CDR1 SGHVS and CDR2 FQNEAQ. The V and J ends lost 5 bases and 2 bases respectively, with 18 bases between them. This CDR3 is 16 amino acids long. The CDR3 spells CASSLMGGPLNYGYTF. CDR3 coding DNA: TGTGCCAGCAGCCTAATGGGAGGGCCGCTAAACTATGGCTACACCTTC.